This entry lists 13 T cell receptor beta chains sequenced from one sample in a study of blood T cells in healthy people across ages. The authors ran a second PCR of about 7 to 11 cycles using a sample-barcoded 5' primer and a J-beta primer mix. TCRdb re-analysed the 5' RACE reads in MiXCR, keeping a single row per CDR3 protein. The sample consists of hundreds of thousands of distinct CDR3 sequences, about 45% of them appearing once. Sequencing was performed on blood. The receptors come from an elderly man in good health.

The chain couples TRBV10-3 to TRBJ1-5; D may be TRBD1 (6 bases). The V and J ends lost 0 bases and 2 bases respectively, with 8 bases between them. The CDR3 extends over 15 amino acids. Germline-derived CDR1 and CDR2 are ENHRY and SYGVKD. CDR3 sequence reads: CAISESGTRNQPQHF. The CDR3 coding sequence is TGTGCCATCAGTGAGTCCGGGACACGCAATCAGCCCCAGCATTTT.

This clonotype was recorded a few times. V is TRBV20-1 and J is TRBJ2-5; weak D call: TRBD1 (6 bases). V lost 1 base and J lost 2, with 11 bases in between. This CDR3 has 14 amino acids. The germline CDR1 and CDR2 sequences are DFQATT and SNEGSKA (reference sequence). The CDR3 DNA follows: TGCAGTGCTAGAGTGGGACAATTGCAAGAGACCCAGTACTTC. Translated, it gives CSARVGQLQETQYF.

This clonotype has only a few counts. The chain is built from TRBV29-1 and TRBJ1-1; D not resolved. Trimming cost V 5 bases and J 8 bases, with 15 bases left between them. From germline, CDR1 is SQVTM and CDR2 ANQGSEA. The CDR3 length is 12 residues. CDR3 in amino acids: CSVTATREEAFF. The CDR3 DNA follows: TGCAGCGTTACGGCCACTCGGGAGGAAGCTTTCTTT. Complete variable domain (other parts from reference TRBV29-1 and TRBJ1-1): SAVISQKPSRDICQRGTSLTIQCQVDSQVTMMFWYRQQPGQSLTLIATANQGSEATYESGFVIDKFPISRPNLTFSTLTVSNMSPEDSSIYLCSVTATREEAFFGQGTRLTVV.

The V gene is TRBV3-1, the J gene TRBJ2-5; D remains ambiguous. The DNA matches TRBJ2-7 better at its end, which makes the J call doubtful. CDR1 and CDR2 from the germline V gene are LGHDT and YNNKEL (reference sequence). The CDR3 runs to 15 residues. This CDR3 is CASSQAAWGSYEQYF. The DNA of the CDR3 is TGTGCCAGCAGCCAAGCGGCATGGGGCTCCTACGAGCAGTACTTC.

A few counts support this clonotype. This chain uses TRBV7-2 with TRBJ2-1; the D gene is possibly TRBD2 (5 bases). Germline lookup yields CDR1 SGHTA and CDR2 FQGNSA. The V gene lost 5 bases and the J gene lost 4 bases, with 15 bases spanning the gap. The CDR3 extends over 15 amino acids. CDR3 nucleotides: TGTGCCAGCAGCAGCCAGAGGGCAGCTTACAATGAGCAGTTCTTC. Translation: CASSSQRAAYNEQFF.

The chain joins TRBV19 to TRBJ2-2; 7 nucleotides align to TRBD1. V lost 4 bases and J lost 3; bases outside the gene matches: 8. The CDR3 loop spans 16 amino acids. CDR1 and CDR2 from the germline V gene are LNHDA and SQIVND (reference sequence). The CDR3 here is CASSSRQGLHTGELFF. CDR3 nucleotide sequence: TGTGCCAGTAGTAGCCGACAGGGCCTTCACACCGGGGAGCTGTTTTTT.

The chain is built from TRBV20-1 and TRBJ2-1; possible D gene TRBD2, 5 bases. The J call may be in error: the DNA end matches TRBJ2-7 better. Per germline, CDR1 DFQATT and CDR2 SNEGSKA (reference sequence). The CDR3 runs 18 residues. The CDR3 DNA reads as TGCAGTGCTAGAGGGGGTTTAGCTGTGGGGAGCTCCTACAATGAGCAGTACTTC. Translation: CSARGGLAVGSSYNEQYF.

This clonotype was counted a few times. CDR3 sequence reads: CASSSSGTSGRDTQYF. In DNA form, the CDR3 reads TGTGCCAGCAGCTCCTCCGGGACTAGCGGGAGAGATACGCAGTATTTT. This chain links TRBV7-3 with TRBJ2-3, with TRBD2 matching over 14 bases. The CDR3 is 16 amino acids. Trimming took 4 bases from V and 5 from J; bases not matched to a gene: 5. Germline loops: CDR1 SGHTA, CDR2 FQGTGA.

CDR3 in amino acids: CASSPLALQETQYF. CDR3 DNA: TGCGCCAGCAGCCCCCTAGCGCTGCAAGAGACCCAGTACTTC. The genes are TRBV4-1 and TRBJ2-5; a possible D gene is TRBD2 (6 bases). Germline loops: CDR1 MGHRA, CDR2 YSYEKL. This CDR3 has 14 residues. V was pared by 4 bases and J by 2 bases, with 11 bases between.

V is TRBV4-2 and J is TRBJ2-3; 7 bases fit TRBD2. CDR3 size: 16 residues. Germline loops: CDR1 LGHNA, CDR2 YNFKEQ. The V and J ends lost 0 bases and 4 bases, in that order; junction bases with no gene match: 7. DNA for the CDR3: TGTGCCAGCAGCCAAGATATGGCGGGAGAAGCAGATACGCAGTATTTT. This codes for CASSQDMAGEADTQYF.

This rearrangement joins TRBV18 to TRBJ2-6; D gene ambiguous. V was pared by 3 bases and J by 3 bases, with 12 bases between. The CDR3 sequence is 16 residues long. The germline V gene encodes CDR1 KGHSH and CDR2 LQKENI. CDR3: CASSPARGSGANVLTF. In DNA, the CDR3 is TGTGCCAGCTCACCGGCCCGAGGTAGTGGGGCCAACGTCCTGACTTTC. The whole variable domain, remainder taken from reference TRBV18 and TRBJ2-6, is NAGVMQNPRHLVRRRGQEARLRCSPMKGHSHVYWYRQLPEEGLKFMVYLQKENIIDESGMPKERFSAEFPKEGPSILRIQQVVRGDSAAYFCASSPARGSGANVLTFGAGSRLTVL.

This clonotype was detected a few times. The CDR3 region is CASSPTGIYTDTQYF. The CDR3 region has the DNA TGCGCCAGCAGCCCTACAGGGATTTACACAGATACGCAGTATTTT. The chain recombines TRBV5-1 with TRBJ2-3; D is possibly TRBD1 (6 bases). The CDR3 runs to 15 residues. V lost 4 bases, J lost 2 bases, and 14 bases lay in between. The germline gives CDR1 SGHRS, CDR2 YFSETQ.

Concerning this clonotype itself: One end of the junction does not line up with germline, which may come from a read error. The rearrangement uses TRBV7-6 and TRBJ2-1; possible D gene TRBD1, 5 bases. Germline assignment: CDR1 SGHVS and CDR2 FNYEAQ. The CDR3 is made up of 16 amino acids. CDR3 loop: CASSLNRWSSHNEQFF. CDR3 in DNA: TGTGCCAGCAGCTTAAACAGGTGGAGCTCCCACAATGAGCAGTTCTTC. The whole variable domain, remainder taken from reference TRBV7-6 and TRBJ2-1, is GAGVSQSPRYKVTKRGQDVALRCDPISGHVSLYWYRQALGQGPEFLTYFNYEAQQDKSGLPNDRFSAERPEGSISTLTIQRTEQRDSAMYRCASSLNRWSSHNEQFFGPGTRLTVL.